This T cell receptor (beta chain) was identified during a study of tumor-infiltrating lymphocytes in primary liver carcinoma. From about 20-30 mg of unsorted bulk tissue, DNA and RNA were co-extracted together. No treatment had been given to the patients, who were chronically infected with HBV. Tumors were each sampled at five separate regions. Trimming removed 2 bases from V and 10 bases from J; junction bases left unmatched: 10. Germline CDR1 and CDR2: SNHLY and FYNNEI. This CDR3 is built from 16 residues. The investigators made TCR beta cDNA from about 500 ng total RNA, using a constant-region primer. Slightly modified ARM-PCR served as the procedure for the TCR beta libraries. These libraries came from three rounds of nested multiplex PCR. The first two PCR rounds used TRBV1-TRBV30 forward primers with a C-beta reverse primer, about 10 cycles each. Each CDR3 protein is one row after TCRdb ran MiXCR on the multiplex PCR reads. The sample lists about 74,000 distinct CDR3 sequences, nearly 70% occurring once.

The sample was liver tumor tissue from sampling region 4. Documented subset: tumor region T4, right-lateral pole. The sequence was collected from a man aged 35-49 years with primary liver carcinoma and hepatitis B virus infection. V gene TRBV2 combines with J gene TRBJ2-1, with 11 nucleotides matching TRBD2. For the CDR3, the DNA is TGTGCCAGCAGTGAATCGATACTAGCGGGAGCACGAGAGCAGTTCTTC. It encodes CASSESILAGAREQFF.